This T cell receptor (beta chain) is from a study of T cell repertoires in cytomegalovirus infection. The study, taken as a whole, reports: Within the response measured ex vivo, HLA-C-restricted CMV-specific TCR beta clonotypes were dominant.

Germline V gene lookup returns CDR1 MDHEN and CDR2 SYDVKM. The CDR3 runs 15 residues. V was pared by 6 bases and J by 6 bases, with 13 bases of the junction left unmatched. TCRdb re-derived calls from the reads in MiXCR, one entry per CDR3 protein. The data show 250,000 to 350,000 distinct CDR3 sequences, roughly a quarter seen once. This clonotype occurred many times. The antigen is undetermined. The sequence was collected from a human donor in good health (CMV status not recorded). Some clones in this sample may be carry-over from other donors' samples. The sequencing sample was made of PBMCs. J is TRBJ2-7 and V is TRBV28, with 8 bases that match TRBD2. The CDR3 region has the DNA TGTGCCAGCAGCGAGAGGAGTCTAGCGGGTGGCGAGCAGTACTTC. This codes for CASSERSLAGGEQYF.